This TCR beta chain was recorded in a study of post-analysis software for immune sequencing data. Study at large: Several disease courses (relapsing-remitting, secondary progressive and progressive-relapsing) of multiple sclerosis were included.

Study outcomes and limitations: Under F measure analysis, samples from one preparation batch co-clustered strongly. The five TRBV segments detected at higher frequency in patients than in controls included TRBV5-6, TRBV5-1 and TRBV20-1. Patients with multiple sclerosis recorded significantly lower normalized Chao1 diversity than controls, the study found.

About this clonotype itself: Its specificity is unknown.

TCR beta libraries were prepared from cDNA with unique molecular identifiers. Each sample of about 0.95 to 11 million input T cells yielded approximately 500,000 cDNA molecules, so each molecule approximated one T cell. TCRdb recomputed calls from the PCR reads with MiXCR, one row per CDR3 protein. The sample records hundreds of thousands of distinct CDR3 sequences, 25% to 30% being singletons. Trimming cost V 5 bases and J 6 bases, with 17 bases left between them. This CDR3 has 14 amino acids. CDR1 is SGHVS and CDR2 is FNYEAQ in the germline V gene. The TCR originated in a girl between 10 and 17 years old with multiple sclerosis. Specimen: blood. This chain connects TRBV7-6 to TRBJ2-7; a possible D gene is TRBD1 (5 bases). The DNA for the CDR3 is TGTGCCAGCAGCCCCGGCCAGGGTCTCTTCGAGCAGTACTTC. As protein: CASSPGQGLFEQYF.